This record looks at one T cell receptor beta chain sequence and its context. This sample was taken from a study of Ad26.COV2.S vaccination and SARS-CoV-2 variants. Treatment noted: some 19 received Ad26.COV2.S at low or high dose, single or two shots; roughly five received placebo; per-sample allocation not given. Each sample was drawn 63 days after the first injection (of vaccine or placebo). The repertoire was sequenced with immunoSEQ multiplex PCR; TCRdb's copy has only in-frame clones and lacks some. The table shows about 390,000 clones, with about 92% occurring only once. Trimming cost V 0 bases and J 3 bases, with 12 bases left between them. Per germline, CDR1 MNHEY and CDR2 SMNVEV (reference sequence). The CDR3 length is 15 residues.

The source was peripheral blood, collected in a trial of Ad26.COV2.S vaccine versus placebo. This TCR derives from a person aged 18-65 years who received the Ad26.COV2.S COVID-19 vaccine or a placebo. The V call is TRBV27, the J call TRBJ2-7, with D unclear. Here the CDR3 DNA reads TGTGCCAGCAGTTTATCCCCCGCGACAATCTACGAGCAGTACTTC. Protein sequence: CASSLSPATIYEQYF.